This T cell receptor beta chain was found in a study of cytomegalovirus exposure and HLA in healthy donors. Study-wide findings and caveats: Exclusion applied to some V segments, including TRBV6-2 and TRBV6-3, as they were indistinguishable. 164 TCR beta chains were listed as cytomegalovirus-associated. Reports state that TCR beta sequences accurately predicted most subjects' HLA-A and HLA-B alleles.

Points on this clone: Its specificity is not known.

PCR was performed using 60 Vbeta and 13 Jbeta primers. As originally analysed: Unique TCR beta chains numbered approximately 80 million in a later analysis, with roughly 10 million shared. TCRdb keeps only in-frame clones here, not all; method: immunoSEQ multiplex PCR. V, J and clone size reflect that table, while D and trimming were determined from the DNA. The data contain around 150,000 clones, approximately 80% of them singletons. V gave up 9 bases and J gave up 1 base, with 7 bases separating them. The length of the CDR3 is 12 residues. Germline V gives CDR1 SGHTA, CDR2 FQGNSA. This clonotype was obtained from a middle-aged man in good health and CMV-seropositive. The chain combines TRBV7-2 with TRBJ2-1; no firm D call. The specimen was PBMCs. CDR3 sequence (DNA): TGTGCCAGTTTAGTTTCCTACAATGAGCAGTTCTTC. It yields the protein CASLVSYNEQFF. Complete variable domain (other parts from reference TRBV7-2 and TRBJ2-1): GAGVSQSPSNKVTEKGKDVELRCDPISGHTALYWYRQSLGQGLEFLIYFQGNSAPDKSGLPSDRFSAERTGGSVSTLTIQRTQQEDSAVYLCASLVSYNEQFFGPGTRLTVL.